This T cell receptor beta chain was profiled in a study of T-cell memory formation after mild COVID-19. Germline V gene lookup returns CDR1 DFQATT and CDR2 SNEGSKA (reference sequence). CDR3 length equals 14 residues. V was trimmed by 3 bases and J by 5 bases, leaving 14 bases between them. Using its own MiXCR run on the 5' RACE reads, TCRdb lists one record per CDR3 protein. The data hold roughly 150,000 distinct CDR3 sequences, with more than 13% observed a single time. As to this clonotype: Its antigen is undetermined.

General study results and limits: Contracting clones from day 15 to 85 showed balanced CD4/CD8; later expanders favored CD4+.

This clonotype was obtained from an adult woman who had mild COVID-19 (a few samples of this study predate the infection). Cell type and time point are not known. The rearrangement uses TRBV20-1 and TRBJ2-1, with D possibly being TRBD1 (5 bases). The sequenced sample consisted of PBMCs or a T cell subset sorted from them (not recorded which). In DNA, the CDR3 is TGCAGTGCTAGGATGATGGGGCTAAACAATGAGCAGTTCTTC. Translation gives CSARMMGLNNEQFF.